Listed below are T cell receptor beta chains from one sample, sequenced in a study of cytomegalovirus exposure and HLA in healthy donors. Assay: immunoSEQ multiplex PCR; the TCRdb copy retains only in-frame clones and omits some. Counted here are roughly 92,000 clones, 80% occurring once; the ten biggest clones make up around 32%. The specimen was PBMCs. All receptors derive from a man aged 45 to 65 in good health and CMV-seropositive. Both conserved end residues are part of each CDR3. A D gene is named only where the DNA matches it firmly. Part of the rows lack a size; the others show once, few, many or a class for expanded clones.

size: NA; D: NA; V: TRBV19; length: 13; J: TRBJ2-2; DNA: TGTGCCAGTTTGTCAGGGCTCACCGGGGAGCTGTTTTTT; CDR3: CASLSGLTGELFF
size: NA; D: NA; V: TRBV7-2; length: 12; J: TRBJ2-7; DNA: TGTGCCAGCAGCTTATCTAGACACGAGCAGTACTTC; CDR3: CASSLSRHEQYF
size: once; D: TRBD2; V: TRBV2; length: 17; J: TRBJ2-3; DNA: TGTGCCAGCAGTGAAAATGGACTAGCGGGAGGGCCGGATACGCAGTATTTT; CDR3: CASSENGLAGGPDTQYF
size: NA; D: NA; V: TRBV6-1; length: 11; J: TRBJ2-4; DNA: TGTGCCAGCAGTCAGGGGAGGGAAAAGTACTTC; CDR3: CASSQGREKYF
size: NA; D: TRBD1; V: TRBV5-1; length: 12; J: TRBJ1-2; DNA: TGCGCCAGCAGCTTCGAGACAGGGGATGACACCTTC; CDR3: CASSFETGDDTF
size: NA; D: TRBD1; V: TRBV10-3; length: 15; J: TRBJ2-7; DNA: TGTGCCATCAGTGGCCCGGGACAGGGGATGTACGAGCAGTACTTC; CDR3: CAISGPGQGMYEQYF
size: few; D: NA; V: TRBV6-6; length: 15; J: TRBJ2-5; DNA: TGTGCCAGCAGTCAGGAAGTTGGGTACCAAGAGACCCAGTACTTC; CDR3: CASSQEVGYQETQYF
size: NA; D: TRBD2; V: TRBV5-6; length: 17; J: TRBJ2-1; DNA: TGTGCCAGCAGCTTGGGAATAGCGGGAGGGGTGGTTGATGAGCAGTTCTTC; CDR3: CASSLGIAGGVVDEQFF
size: NA; D: TRBD2; V: TRBV13; length: 15; J: TRBJ2-5; DNA: TGTGCCAGCAGCCCGAGCGGGAGGGTTGTGGAGACCCAGTACTTC; CDR3: CASSPSGRVVETQYF
size: NA; D: TRBD2; V: TRBV30; length: 18; J: TRBJ2-1; DNA: TGTGCCTGGAGGCTGCACCCGGGACTAGCTAGTTGGGTTTGTGAGCAGTTCTTC; CDR3: CAWRLHPGLASWVCEQFF
size: NA; D: NA; V: TRBV10-1; length: 15; J: TRBJ2-1; DNA: TGCGCCAGCAGTGCGGGTCTTACGGAGCACAATGAGCAGTTCTTC; CDR3: CASSAGLTEHNEQFF
size: NA; D: TRBD2; V: TRBV10-2; length: 15; J: TRBJ2-4; DNA: TGCGCCAGCGCAAACCCCGGGACTAGCGGGACCAGTCAGTACTTC; CDR3: CASANPGTSGTSQYF
size: NA; D: NA; V: TRBV5-1; length: 16; J: TRBJ2-2; DNA: TGCGCCAGCTCGCTCCCAGCAGCGGGCTTAACCGGGGAGCTGTTTTTT; CDR3: CASSLPAAGLTGELFF
size: NA; D: NA; V: TRBV6-5; length: 15; J: TRBJ1-6; DNA: TGTGCCAGCAGTTACTTAGCCAGGGTTAATTCACCCCTCCACTTT; CDR3: CASSYLARVNSPLHF
size: NA; D: TRBD2; V: TRBV6-6; length: 16; J: TRBJ2-7; DNA: TGTGCCAGCAGTTACTCGAGGACTAGCGACCCCTACGAGCAGTACTTC; CDR3: CASSYSRTSDPYEQYF
size: NA; D: NA; V: TRBV15; length: 14; J: TRBJ1-3; DNA: TGTGCCACCAGCAGAGATCCCACTGGAAACACCATATATTTT; CDR3: CATSRDPTGNTIYF
size: NA; D: TRBD1; V: TRBV5-8; length: 16; J: TRBJ1-5; DNA: TGTGCCAGCAGCTCGGGGACAGGGGCGAGGGGCCAGCCCCAGCATTTT; CDR3: CASSSGTGARGQPQHF
size: NA; D: NA; V: TRBV5-1; length: 14; J: TRBJ2-3; DNA: TGCGCCAGCAGCGCCAGAGTAGGCGGGGATACGCAGTATTTT; CDR3: CASSARVGGDTQYF
size: NA; D: NA; V: TRBV7-9; length: 15; J: TRBJ1-5; DNA: TGTGCCAGCAGCTTCTCAGGCAGGGACAATCAGCCCCAGCATTTT; CDR3: CASSFSGRDNQPQHF
size: once; D: TRBD1; V: TRBV5-8; length: 15; J: TRBJ1-5; DNA: TGTGCCAGCAGCTTTGGACAGGCTAGCAATCAGCCCCAGCATTTT; CDR3: CASSFGQASNQPQHF
size: NA; D: TRBD1; V: TRBV10-1; length: 14; J: TRBJ1-5; DNA: TGCGCCAGCCCGCACACAGGGGTCAATCAGCCCCAGCATTTT; CDR3: CASPHTGVNQPQHF
size: few; D: TRBD1; V: TRBV7-9; length: 15; J: TRBJ1-4; DNA: TGTGCCAGCAGCCTTAACAGGGGTCGTGGGGAAAAACTGTTTTTT; CDR3: CASSLNRGRGEKLFF
size: NA; D: NA; V: TRBV4-3; length: 17; J: TRBJ2-3; DNA: TGCGCCAGCAGCCAAGATCTACCAAGGAAGGGGGACGATACGCAGTATTTT; CDR3: CASSQDLPRKGDDTQYF
size: NA; D: NA; V: TRBV11-2; length: 13; J: TRBJ2-7; DNA: TGTGCCAGCAGCTGGCAGGGAACCTACGAGCAGTACTTC; CDR3: CASSWQGTYEQYF
size: NA; D: TRBD1; V: TRBV19; length: 15; J: TRBJ2-7; DNA: TGTGCCAGCAACCAGGGGACCCGGACAGGGGGCGAGCAGTACTTC; CDR3: CASNQGTRTGGEQYF
size: NA; D: TRBD2; V: TRBV11-2; length: 16; J: TRBJ2-7; DNA: TGTGCCAGCAGCTCCCCCCCTCCCGGGACTAGTGACGAGCAGTACTTC; CDR3: CASSSPPPGTSDEQYF
size: NA; D: NA; V: TRBV25-1; length: 15; J: TRBJ1-1; DNA: TGTGCCAGCAGTGGGTCCGAGGGGGGGCGAACTGAAGCTTTCTTT; CDR3: CASSGSEGGRTEAFF
size: NA; D: NA; V: TRBV7-6; length: 15; J: TRBJ2-3; DNA: TGTGCCAGCAGCTTCGGAGTAGCGGGCACAGATACGCAGTATTTT; CDR3: CASSFGVAGTDTQYF
size: NA; D: TRBD2; V: TRBV30; length: 15; J: TRBJ2-7; DNA: TGTGCCTGGAATAAGCCGGGGGGTACCCTTTACGAGCAGTACTTC; CDR3: CAWNKPGGTLYEQYF
size: few; D: TRBD2; V: TRBV5-1; length: 16; J: TRBJ2-1; DNA: TGCGCCAGCAGCCTCGAGCCGGGACTAATCTACAATGAGCAGTTCTTC; CDR3: CASSLEPGLIYNEQFF
size: NA; D: TRBD2; V: TRBV7-8; length: 17; J: TRBJ2-2; DNA: TGTGCCAGCAGCCCTCGCGGTCCGGGAGGGCCCGGCGGGGAGCTGTTTTTT; CDR3: CASSPRGPGGPGGELFF
size: NA; D: NA; V: TRBV28; length: 17; J: TRBJ2-7; DNA: TGTGCCAGCAGACGGCCGGGACCAGGGGCAAGCTCCTACGAGCAGTACTTC; CDR3: CASRRPGPGASSYEQYF
size: NA; D: NA; V: TRBV7-9; length: 16; J: TRBJ1-2; DNA: TGTGCCAGCAGCCAGACCGGCAGTACAGTAGGCTATGGCTACACCTTC; CDR3: CASSQTGSTVGYGYTF
size: medium-sized; D: TRBD2; V: TRBV5-4; length: 17; J: TRBJ2-6; DNA: TGTGCCAGCAGCTTCCCAGCGGGAGGATCTGGGGCCAACGGCCTGACTTTC; CDR3: CASSFPAGGSGANGLTF
size: NA; D: TRBD1; V: TRBV6-5; length: 14; J: TRBJ2-7; DNA: TGTGCCAGCAGCAGGGGGACGGTAGCCTACGAGCAGTACTTC; CDR3: CASSRGTVAYEQYF
size: NA; D: TRBD2; V: TRBV30; length: 15; J: TRBJ2-1; DNA: TGTGCCTGGACTGTCAGCGGGAGGGCCTCGGGTGAGCAGTTCTTC; CDR3: CAWTVSGRASGEQFF
size: NA; D: NA; V: TRBV7-2; length: 14; J: TRBJ1-1; DNA: TGTGCCAGCAGCTTAGGCCCAGGTCTTGGTGAAGCTTTCTTT; CDR3: CASSLGPGLGEAFF
size: NA; D: TRBD1; V: TRBV2; length: 16; J: TRBJ2-5; DNA: TGTGCCAGCAGTCCTGGACAGGGAGTGTCCCAAGAGACCCAGTACTTC; CDR3: CASSPGQGVSQETQYF
size: NA; D: TRBD1; V: TRBV18; length: 14; J: TRBJ1-1; DNA: TGTGCCAGTACCGAACAGGGGAAGAACACTGAAGCTTTCTTT; CDR3: CASTEQGKNTEAFF
size: NA; D: NA; V: TRBV6-5; length: 13; J: TRBJ1-2; DNA: TGTGCCAGCAGTTACAACGGGTACTATGGCTACACCTTC; CDR3: CASSYNGYYGYTF
size: NA; D: NA; V: TRBV6-6; length: 13; J: TRBJ2-1; DNA: TGTGCCAGCAGTCATCTTTTAGCGTTCCAGCAGTTCTTC; CDR3: CASSHLLAFQQFF